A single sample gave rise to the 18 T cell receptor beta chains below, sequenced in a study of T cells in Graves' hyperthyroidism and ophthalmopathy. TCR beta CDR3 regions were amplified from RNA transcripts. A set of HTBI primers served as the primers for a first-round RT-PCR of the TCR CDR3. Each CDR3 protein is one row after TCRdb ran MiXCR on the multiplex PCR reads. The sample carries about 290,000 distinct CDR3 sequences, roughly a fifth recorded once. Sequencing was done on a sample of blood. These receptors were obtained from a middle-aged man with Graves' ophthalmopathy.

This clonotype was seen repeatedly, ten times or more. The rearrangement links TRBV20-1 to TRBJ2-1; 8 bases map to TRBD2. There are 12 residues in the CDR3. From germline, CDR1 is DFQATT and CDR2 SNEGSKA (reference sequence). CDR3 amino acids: CSGTSSYNEQFF. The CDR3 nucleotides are TGCAGCGGGACTAGCTCCTACAATGAGCAGTTCTTC.

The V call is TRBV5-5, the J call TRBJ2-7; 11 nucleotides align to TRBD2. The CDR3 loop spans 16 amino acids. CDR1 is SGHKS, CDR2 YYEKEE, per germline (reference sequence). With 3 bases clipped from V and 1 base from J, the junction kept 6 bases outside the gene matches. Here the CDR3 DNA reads TGTGCCAGCAGCTGGGGACTAGCGGAGAAATCCTACGAGCAGTACTTC. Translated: CASSWGLAEKSYEQYF.

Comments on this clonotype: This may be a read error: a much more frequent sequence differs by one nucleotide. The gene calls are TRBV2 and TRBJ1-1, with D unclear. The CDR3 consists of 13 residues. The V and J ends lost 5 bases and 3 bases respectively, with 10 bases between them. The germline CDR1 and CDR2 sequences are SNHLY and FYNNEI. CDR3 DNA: TGTGCCAGCAGTCATACGAGGGACACTGAAGCTTTCTTT. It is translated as CASSHTRDTEAFF.

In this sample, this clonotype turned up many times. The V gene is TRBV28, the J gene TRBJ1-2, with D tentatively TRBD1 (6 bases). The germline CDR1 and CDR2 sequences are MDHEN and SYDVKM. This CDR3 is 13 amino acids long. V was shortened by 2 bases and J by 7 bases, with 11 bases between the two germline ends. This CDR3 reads CASSLTGGAGYTF. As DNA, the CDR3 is TGTGCCAGCAGTTTAACCGGGGGCGCTGGCTACACCTTC.

The CDR3 nucleotides are TGCGCCAGCAGCTTGGCCCCGACAGGGGGCTACAATGAGCAGTTCTTC. Amino acids: CASSLAPTGGYNEQFF. V usage is TRBV5-1 and J usage is TRBJ2-1; the match to TRBD1 covers 9 bases. The length of the CDR3 is 16 residues. V was pared by 0 bases and J by 3 bases, with 4 bases of the junction left unmatched. CDR1 and CDR2 (germline): SGHRS, YFSETQ. The full variable domain, completed using reference TRBV5-1 and TRBJ2-1, is KAGVTQTPRYLIKTRGQQVTLSCSPISGHRSVSWYQQTPGQGLQFLFEYFSETQRNKGNFPGRFSGRQFSNSRSEMNVSTLELGDSALYLCASSLAPTGGYNEQFFGPGTRLTVL.

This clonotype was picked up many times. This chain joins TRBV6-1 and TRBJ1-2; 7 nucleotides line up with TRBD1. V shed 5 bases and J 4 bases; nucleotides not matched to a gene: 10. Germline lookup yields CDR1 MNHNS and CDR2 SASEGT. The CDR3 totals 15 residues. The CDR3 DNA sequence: TGTGCCAGCAGTTTAACGGGACAGAGGACCTATGGCTACACCTTC. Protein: CASSLTGQRTYGYTF.

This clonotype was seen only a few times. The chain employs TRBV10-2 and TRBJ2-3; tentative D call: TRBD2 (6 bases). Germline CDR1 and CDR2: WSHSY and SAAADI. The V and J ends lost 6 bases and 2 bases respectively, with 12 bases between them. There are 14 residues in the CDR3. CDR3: CASRTRTLTDTQYF. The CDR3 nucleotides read TGCGCCAGCAGGACTAGGACCCTCACAGATACGCAGTATTTT.

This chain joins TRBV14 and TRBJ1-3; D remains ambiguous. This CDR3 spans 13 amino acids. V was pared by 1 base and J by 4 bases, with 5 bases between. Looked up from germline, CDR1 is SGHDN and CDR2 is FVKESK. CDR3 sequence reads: CASSQAGGNTIYF. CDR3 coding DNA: TGTGCCAGCAGCCAAGCTGGGGGAAACACCATATATTTT.

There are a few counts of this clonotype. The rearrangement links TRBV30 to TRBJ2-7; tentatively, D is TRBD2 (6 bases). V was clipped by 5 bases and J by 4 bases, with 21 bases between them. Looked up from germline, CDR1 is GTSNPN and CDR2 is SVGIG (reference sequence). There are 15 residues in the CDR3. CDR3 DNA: TGTGCCTGGGCCCCTTTCGGGAGAACGGGATACGAGCAGTACTTC. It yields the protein CAWAPFGRTGYEQYF.

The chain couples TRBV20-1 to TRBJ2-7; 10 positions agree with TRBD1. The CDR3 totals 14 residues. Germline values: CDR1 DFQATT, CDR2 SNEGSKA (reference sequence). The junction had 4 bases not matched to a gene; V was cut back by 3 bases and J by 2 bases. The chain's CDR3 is CSASDRGQTYEQYF. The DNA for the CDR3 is TGCAGTGCTAGCGACAGGGGGCAGACCTACGAGCAGTACTTC.

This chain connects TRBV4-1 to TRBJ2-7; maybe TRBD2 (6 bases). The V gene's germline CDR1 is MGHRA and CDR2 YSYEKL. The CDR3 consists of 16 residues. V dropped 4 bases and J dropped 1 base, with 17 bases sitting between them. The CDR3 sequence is CASSPMFGGVSYEQYF. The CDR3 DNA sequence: TGCGCCAGCAGCCCGATGTTTGGCGGGGTTTCCTACGAGCAGTACTTC.

CDR3: CASSLSSGTYGYTF. DNA of the CDR3: TGTGCCAGCTCACTCTCTTCAGGGACCTATGGCTACACCTTC. This sequence joins TRBV18 and TRBJ1-2; a weak D match, TRBD1 (5 bases). Trimming left V 4 bases short and J 4 bases short, with 13 bases between. This CDR3 is built from 14 residues. Germline loops: CDR1 KGHSH, CDR2 LQKENI.

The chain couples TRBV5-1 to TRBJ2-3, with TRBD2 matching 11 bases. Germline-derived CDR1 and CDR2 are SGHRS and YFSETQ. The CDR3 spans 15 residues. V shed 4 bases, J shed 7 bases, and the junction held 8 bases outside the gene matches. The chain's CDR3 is CASSTGLAGKNTQYF. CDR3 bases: TGCGCCAGCAGCACCGGACTAGCGGGTAAAAATACGCAGTATTTT.

This CDR3 reads CASSAPGTGGEQETQYF. CDR3 nucleotide sequence: TGTGCCAGCAGTGCCCCCGGGACCGGGGGCGAACAAGAGACCCAGTACTTC. The chain employs TRBV28 and TRBJ2-5, with D perhaps given as TRBD1 or TRBD2 (6 bases each). V was pared by 5 bases and J by 2 bases, with 21 bases between. CDR3 length equals 17 residues. Germline V gene sequence: CDR1 MDHEN, CDR2 SYDVKM.

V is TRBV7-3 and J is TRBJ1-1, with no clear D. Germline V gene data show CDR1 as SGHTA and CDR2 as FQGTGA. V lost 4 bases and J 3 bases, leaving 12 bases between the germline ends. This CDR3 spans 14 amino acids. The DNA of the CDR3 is TGTGCCAGCAGCTCAAGGCCCAGCGACACTGAAGCTTTCTTT. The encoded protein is CASSSRPSDTEAFF.

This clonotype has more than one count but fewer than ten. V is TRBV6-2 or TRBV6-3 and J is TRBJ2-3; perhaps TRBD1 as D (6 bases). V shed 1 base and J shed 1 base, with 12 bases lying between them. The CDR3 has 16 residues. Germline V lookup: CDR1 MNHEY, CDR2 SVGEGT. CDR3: CASSYLGAKGTDTQYF. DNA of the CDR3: TGTGCCAGCAGTTACTTGGGGGCGAAAGGCACAGATACGCAGTATTTT.

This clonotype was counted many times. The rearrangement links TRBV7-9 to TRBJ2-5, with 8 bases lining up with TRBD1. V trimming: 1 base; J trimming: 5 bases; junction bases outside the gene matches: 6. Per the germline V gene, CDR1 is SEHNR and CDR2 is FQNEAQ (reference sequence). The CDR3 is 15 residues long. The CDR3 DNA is TGTGCCAGCAGCTTAGATCAGGGGGCGATGGAGACCCAGTACTTC. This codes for CASSLDQGAMETQYF.

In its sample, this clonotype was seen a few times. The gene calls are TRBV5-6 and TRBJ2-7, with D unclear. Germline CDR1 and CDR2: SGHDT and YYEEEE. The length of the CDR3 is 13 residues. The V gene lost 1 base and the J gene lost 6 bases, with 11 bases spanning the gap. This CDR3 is CASSLFQSREQYF. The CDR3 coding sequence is TGTGCCAGCAGCTTGTTTCAGAGCCGCGAGCAGTACTTC.